This TCR beta chain originates from a study of control samples from healthy donors and cancer patients. Assay: immunoSEQ multiplex PCR; the TCRdb copy retains only in-frame clones and omits some. The table shows around 170,000 clones, with 88% occurring only once. V lost 1 base and J lost 8, with 17 bases in between. This CDR3 spans 15 amino acids. Germline values: CDR1 SGHVS, CDR2 FQNEAQ. The clonotype comes from a woman in her 30s in good health. Sequencing was carried out using blood. This chain joins TRBV7-8 and TRBJ1-2; D gene ambiguous. CDR3 protein: CASSLEVVEYAGYTF. CDR3 DNA sequence: TGTGCCAGCAGCTTAGAGGTCGTGGAATATGCCGGCTACACCTTC.